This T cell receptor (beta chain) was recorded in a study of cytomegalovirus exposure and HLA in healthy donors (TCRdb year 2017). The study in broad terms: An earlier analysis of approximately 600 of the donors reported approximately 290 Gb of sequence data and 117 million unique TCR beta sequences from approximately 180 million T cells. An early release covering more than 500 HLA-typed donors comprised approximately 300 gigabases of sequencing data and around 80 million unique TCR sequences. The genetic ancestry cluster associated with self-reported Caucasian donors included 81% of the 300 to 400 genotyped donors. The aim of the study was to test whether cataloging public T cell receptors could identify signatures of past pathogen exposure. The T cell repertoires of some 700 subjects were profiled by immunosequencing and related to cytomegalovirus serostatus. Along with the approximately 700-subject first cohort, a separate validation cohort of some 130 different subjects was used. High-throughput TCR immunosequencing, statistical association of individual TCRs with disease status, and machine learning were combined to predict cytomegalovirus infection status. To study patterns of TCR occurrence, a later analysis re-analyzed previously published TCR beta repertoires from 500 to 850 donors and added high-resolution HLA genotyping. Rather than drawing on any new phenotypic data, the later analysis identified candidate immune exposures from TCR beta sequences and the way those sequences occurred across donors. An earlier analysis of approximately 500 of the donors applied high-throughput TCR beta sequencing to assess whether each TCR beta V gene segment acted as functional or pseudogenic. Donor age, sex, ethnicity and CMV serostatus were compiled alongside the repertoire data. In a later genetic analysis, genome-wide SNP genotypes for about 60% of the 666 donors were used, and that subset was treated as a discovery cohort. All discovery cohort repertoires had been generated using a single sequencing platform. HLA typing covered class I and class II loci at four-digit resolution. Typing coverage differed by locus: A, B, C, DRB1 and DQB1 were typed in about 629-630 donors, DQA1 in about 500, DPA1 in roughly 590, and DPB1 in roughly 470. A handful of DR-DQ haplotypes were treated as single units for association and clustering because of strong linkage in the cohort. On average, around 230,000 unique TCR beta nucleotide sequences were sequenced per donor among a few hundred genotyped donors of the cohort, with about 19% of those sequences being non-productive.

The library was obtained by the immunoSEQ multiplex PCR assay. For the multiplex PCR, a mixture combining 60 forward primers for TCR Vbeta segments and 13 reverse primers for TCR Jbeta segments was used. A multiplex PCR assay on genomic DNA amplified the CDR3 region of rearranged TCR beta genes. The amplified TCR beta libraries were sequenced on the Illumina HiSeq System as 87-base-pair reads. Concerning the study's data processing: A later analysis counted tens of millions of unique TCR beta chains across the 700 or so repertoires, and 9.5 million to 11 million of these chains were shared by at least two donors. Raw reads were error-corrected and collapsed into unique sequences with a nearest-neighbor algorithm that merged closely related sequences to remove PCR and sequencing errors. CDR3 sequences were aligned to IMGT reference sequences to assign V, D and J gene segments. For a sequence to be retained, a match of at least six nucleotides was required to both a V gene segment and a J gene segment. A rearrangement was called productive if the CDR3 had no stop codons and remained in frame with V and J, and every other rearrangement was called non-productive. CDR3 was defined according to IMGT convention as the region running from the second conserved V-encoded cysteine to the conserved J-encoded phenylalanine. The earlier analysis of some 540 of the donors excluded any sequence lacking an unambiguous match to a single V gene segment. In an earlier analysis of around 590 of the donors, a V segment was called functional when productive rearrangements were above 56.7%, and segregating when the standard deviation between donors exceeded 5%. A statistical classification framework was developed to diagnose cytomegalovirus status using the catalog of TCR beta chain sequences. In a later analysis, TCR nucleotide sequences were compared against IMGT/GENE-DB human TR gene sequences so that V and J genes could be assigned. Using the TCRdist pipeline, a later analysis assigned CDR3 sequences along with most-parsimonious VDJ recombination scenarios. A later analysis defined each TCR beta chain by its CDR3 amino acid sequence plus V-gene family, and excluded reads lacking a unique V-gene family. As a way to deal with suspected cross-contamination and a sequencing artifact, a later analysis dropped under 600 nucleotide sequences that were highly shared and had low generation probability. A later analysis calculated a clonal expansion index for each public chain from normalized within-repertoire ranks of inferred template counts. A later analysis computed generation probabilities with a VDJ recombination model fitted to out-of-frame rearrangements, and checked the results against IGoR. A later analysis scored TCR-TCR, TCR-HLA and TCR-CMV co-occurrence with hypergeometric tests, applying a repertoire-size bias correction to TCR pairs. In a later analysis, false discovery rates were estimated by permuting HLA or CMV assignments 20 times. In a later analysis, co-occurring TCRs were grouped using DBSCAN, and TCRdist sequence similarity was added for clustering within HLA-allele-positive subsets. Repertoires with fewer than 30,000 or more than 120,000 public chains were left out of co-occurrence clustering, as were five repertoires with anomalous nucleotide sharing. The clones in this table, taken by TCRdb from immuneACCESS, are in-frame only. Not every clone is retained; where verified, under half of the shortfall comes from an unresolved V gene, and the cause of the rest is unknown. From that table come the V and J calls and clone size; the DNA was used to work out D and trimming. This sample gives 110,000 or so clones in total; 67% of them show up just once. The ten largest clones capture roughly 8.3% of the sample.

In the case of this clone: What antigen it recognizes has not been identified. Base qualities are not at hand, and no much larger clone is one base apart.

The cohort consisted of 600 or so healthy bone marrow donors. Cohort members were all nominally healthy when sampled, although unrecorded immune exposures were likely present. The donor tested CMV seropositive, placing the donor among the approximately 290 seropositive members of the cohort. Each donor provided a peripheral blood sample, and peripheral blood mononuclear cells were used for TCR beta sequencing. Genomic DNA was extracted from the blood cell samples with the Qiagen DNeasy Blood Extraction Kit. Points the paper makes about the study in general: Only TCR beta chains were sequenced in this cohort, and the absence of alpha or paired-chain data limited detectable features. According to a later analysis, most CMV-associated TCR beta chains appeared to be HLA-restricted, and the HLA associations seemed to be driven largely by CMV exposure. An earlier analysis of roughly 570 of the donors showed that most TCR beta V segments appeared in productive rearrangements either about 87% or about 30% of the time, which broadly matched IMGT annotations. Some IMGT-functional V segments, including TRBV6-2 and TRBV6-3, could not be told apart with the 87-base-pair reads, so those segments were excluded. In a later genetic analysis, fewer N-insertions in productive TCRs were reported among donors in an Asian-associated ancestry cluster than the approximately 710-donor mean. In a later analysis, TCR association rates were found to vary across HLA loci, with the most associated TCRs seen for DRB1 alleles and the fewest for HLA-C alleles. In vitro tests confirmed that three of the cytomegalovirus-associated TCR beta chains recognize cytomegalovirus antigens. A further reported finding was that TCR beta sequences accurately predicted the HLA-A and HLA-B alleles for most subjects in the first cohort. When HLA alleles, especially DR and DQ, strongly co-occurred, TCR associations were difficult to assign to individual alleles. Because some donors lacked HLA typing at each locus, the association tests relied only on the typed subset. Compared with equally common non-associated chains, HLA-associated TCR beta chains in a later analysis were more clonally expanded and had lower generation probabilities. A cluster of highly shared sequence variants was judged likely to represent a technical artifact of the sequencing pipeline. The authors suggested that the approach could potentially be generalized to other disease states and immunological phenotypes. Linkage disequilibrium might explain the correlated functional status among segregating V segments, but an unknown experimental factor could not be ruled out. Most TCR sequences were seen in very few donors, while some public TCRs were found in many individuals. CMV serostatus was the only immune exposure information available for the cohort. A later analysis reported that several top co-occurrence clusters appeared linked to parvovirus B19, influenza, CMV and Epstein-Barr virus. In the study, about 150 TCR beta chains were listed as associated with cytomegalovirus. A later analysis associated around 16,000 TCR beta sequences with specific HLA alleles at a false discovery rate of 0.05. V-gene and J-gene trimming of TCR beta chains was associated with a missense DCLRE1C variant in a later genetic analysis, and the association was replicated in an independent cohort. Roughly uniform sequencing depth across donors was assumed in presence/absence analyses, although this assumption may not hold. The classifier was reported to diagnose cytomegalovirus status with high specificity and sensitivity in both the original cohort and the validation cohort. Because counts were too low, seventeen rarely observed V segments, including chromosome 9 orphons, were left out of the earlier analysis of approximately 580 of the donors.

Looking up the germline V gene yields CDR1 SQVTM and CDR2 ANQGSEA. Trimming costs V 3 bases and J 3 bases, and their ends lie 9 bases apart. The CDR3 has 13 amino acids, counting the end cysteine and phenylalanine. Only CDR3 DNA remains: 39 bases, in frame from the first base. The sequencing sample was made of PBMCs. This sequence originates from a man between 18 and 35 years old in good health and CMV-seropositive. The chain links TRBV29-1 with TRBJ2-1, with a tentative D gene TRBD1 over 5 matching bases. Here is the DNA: TGCAGCGTTGAGCCCAGGGACTACAATGAGCAGTTCTTC. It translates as CSVEPRDYNEQFF.